This section outlines one TCR beta chain sequence together with its context. V was clipped by 4 bases and J by 4 bases; unmatched bases: 7. Per the germline V gene, CDR1 is SGHRS and CDR2 is YFSETQ. This CDR3 is 16 amino acids long. This sample is drawn from a study of T cell responses to AZD1222 COVID-19 vaccine. The data were produced by immunoSEQ multiplex PCR, yet TCRdb's version contains in-frame clones alone and is incomplete. The data contain roughly 190,000 clones, approximately 90% of them singletons. The chain employs TRBV5-1 and TRBJ2-3; 12 nucleotides match TRBD1. This TCR was recovered from an adult who received the MenACWY meningococcal vaccine as a control. This material consisted of peripheral blood, taken 28 days after the second dose of the MenACWY control vaccine. This CDR3 reads CASSQFGTGGADTQYF. CDR3 nucleotides: TGCGCCAGCAGCCAATTTGGGACAGGGGGCGCAGATACGCAGTATTTT. Supplemented by reference TRBV5-1 and TRBJ2-3, the full variable domain reads KAGVTQTPRYLIKTRGQQVTLSCSPISGHRSVSWYQQTPGQGLQFLFEYFSETQRNKGNFPGRFSGRQFSNSRSEMNVSTLELGDSALYLCASSQFGTGGADTQYFGPGTRLTVL.